The clone carrying this TCR beta chain was counted only a few times. TCR beta VDJ and CDR3 profiling used genomic DNA as template. TCRdb re-called the reads through MiXCR, storing one row per CDR3 protein. The sample contains some 150,000 distinct CDR3 sequences, roughly half of which appear only once. These data come from a study of CD8+CD57+ T cells in acquired aplastic anemia. Study as a whole: The DNA of sorted CD4+ and CD8+ cells averaged about 3 ug.

This CDR3 spans 15 amino acids. CDR1 LNHDA and CDR2 SQIVND come from the germline V gene (reference sequence). V gave up 4 bases and J gave up 9 bases; unmatched junction bases: 12. Whoever was chosen for sequencing had shown CD8+CD57+ cell expansion by flow cytometry. Sampling of blood occurred while the patients had still received no therapy. Sequencing was carried out using sorted CD4+, CD8+, or CD8+CD57+ T cells (not recorded which) from PBMCs. The chain uses TRBV19 and TRBJ1-5; 7 bases map to TRBD1. The receptor's source is a human donor with aplastic anemia. The CDR3 nucleotides read TGTGCCAGTAGTAGGACGGACAGGCAGGGGCGGCCCCAGCATTTT. Translated, it gives CASSRTDRQGRPQHF. The full variable domain, in which reference TRBV19 and TRBJ1-5 provide the parts outside the CDR3, is DGGITQSPKYLFRKEGQNVTLSCEQNLNHDAMYWYRQDPGQGLRLIYYSQIVNDFQKGDIAEGYSVSREKKESFPLTVTSAQKNPTAFYLCASSRTDRQGRPQHFGDGTRLSIL.